The 3 T cell receptor beta chains below were found in one sample sequenced in a study of blood T cell repertoires in COVID-19. Data came from immunoSEQ multiplex PCR; TCRdb stores just in-frame clones and leaves some out. The profile shows 100,000 or so clones, roughly 86% of them singletons. Specimen: peripheral blood. Receptors originate from a human donor in a cohort sampled during active COVID-19.

CDR3 nucleotides: TGTGCCAGCAGTCGGGGGACAGTTCAAGAGACCCAGTACTTC. Protein sequence: CASSRGTVQETQYF. V usage is TRBV28 and J usage is TRBJ2-5, with D tentatively TRBD1 (7 bases). Germline lookup yields CDR1 MDHEN and CDR2 SYDVKM. V gave up 5 bases and J gave up 2 bases, with 12 bases separating them. The CDR3 is 14 amino acids.

The rearrangement joins TRBV27 to TRBJ1-4; 10 bases fit TRBD1. This CDR3 is 14 amino acids long. Germline CDR1 MNHEY, CDR2 SMNVEV (reference sequence). V dropped 6 bases and J dropped 6; count of bases not matched to a gene: 4. The DNA of the CDR3 is TGTGCCAGCAGCCTCGGGACAGGGGATGAAAAACTGTTTTTT. Translation: CASSLGTGDEKLFF.

This chain uses TRBV28 with TRBJ2-7; the match to TRBD2 covers 8 bases. The CDR3 has 17 residues. V was clipped by 3 bases and J by 3 bases; unmatched bases: 13. CDR1 is MDHEN, CDR2 SYDVKM, per germline. In DNA, the CDR3 is TGTGCCAGCAGTTTTTCCGTCCAGCGGGAGACTAGCTACGAGCAGTACTTC. Protein product: CASSFSVQRETSYEQYF.